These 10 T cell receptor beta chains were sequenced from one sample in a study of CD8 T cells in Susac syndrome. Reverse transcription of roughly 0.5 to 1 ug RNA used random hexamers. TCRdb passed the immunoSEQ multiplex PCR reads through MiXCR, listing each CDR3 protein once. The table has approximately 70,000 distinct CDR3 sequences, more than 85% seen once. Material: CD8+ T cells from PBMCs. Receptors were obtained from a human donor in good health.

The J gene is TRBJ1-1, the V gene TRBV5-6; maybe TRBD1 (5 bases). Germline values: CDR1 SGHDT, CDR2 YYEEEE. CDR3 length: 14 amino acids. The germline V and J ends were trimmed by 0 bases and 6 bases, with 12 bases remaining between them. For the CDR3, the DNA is TGTGCCAGCAGCTTGGCGGCGGCCAGGGCTGAAGCTTTCTTT. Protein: CASSLAAARAEAFF.

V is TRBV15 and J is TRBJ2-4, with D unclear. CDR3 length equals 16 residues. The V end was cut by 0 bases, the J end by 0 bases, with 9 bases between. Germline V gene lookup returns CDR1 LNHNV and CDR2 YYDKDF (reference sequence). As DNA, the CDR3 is TGTGCCACCAGCAGAGATAGTAGACAAGCCAAAAACATTCAGTACTTC. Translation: CATSRDSRQAKNIQYF.

Here the CDR3 DNA reads TGTGCCAGCAAAGAAACGGTCTCTGGAAACACCATATATTTT. It is translated as CASKETVSGNTIYF. The chain couples TRBV27 to TRBJ1-3; the D is unclear. Trimming cost V 7 bases and J 0 bases, with 10 bases left between them. The V gene's germline CDR1 is MNHEY and CDR2 SMNVEV (reference sequence). This CDR3 has 14 residues.

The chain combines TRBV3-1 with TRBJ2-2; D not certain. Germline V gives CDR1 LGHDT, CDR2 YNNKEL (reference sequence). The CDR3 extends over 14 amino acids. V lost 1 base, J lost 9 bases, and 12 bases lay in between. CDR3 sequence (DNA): TGTGCCAGCAGCCAAGTGAGTAGCCTGAGGGAGCTGTTTTTT. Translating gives CASSQVSSLRELFF. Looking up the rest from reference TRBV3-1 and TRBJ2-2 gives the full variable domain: DTAVSQTPKYLVTQMGNDKSIKCEQNLGHDTMYWYKQDSKKFLKIMFSYNNKELIINETVPNRFSPKSPDKAHLNLHINSLELGDSAVYFCASSQVSSLRELFFGEGSRLTVL.

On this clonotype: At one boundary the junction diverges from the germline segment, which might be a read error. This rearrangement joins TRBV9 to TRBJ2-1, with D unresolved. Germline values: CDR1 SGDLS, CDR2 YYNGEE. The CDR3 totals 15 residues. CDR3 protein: CASGFPRSSYNDQFF. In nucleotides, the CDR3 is TGTGCCAGCGGGTTCCCGAGGAGTTCCTACAATGATCAGTTCTTC.

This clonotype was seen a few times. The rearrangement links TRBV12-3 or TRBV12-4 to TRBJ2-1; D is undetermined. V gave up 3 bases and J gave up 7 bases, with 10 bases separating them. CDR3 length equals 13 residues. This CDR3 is CASSLVGANEQFF. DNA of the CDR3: TGTGCCAGCAGTTTGGTAGGAGCAAATGAGCAGTTCTTC.

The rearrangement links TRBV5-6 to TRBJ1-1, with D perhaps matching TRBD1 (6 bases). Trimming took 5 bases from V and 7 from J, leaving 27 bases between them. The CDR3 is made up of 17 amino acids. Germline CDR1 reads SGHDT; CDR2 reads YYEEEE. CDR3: CASRLGQFGLEEDEAFF. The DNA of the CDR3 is TGTGCCAGCAGACTCGGACAGTTCGGACTAGAAGAGGATGAAGCTTTCTTT.

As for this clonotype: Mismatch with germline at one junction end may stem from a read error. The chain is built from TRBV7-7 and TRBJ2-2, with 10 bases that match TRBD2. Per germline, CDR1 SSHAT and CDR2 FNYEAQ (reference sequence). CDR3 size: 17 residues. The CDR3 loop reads CASSLGAGGPVTGELFF. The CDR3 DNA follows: TGTGCTAGCAGCTTAGGAGCGGGGGGGCCCGTCACCGGGGAGCTGTTTTTT.

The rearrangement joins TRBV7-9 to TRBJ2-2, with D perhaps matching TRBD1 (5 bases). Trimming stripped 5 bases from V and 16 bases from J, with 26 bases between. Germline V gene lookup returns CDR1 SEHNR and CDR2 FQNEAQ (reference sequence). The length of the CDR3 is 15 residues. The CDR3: CASSPPPGADLRAFF. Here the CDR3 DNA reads TGTGCCAGCAGCCCCCCCCCTGGGGCAGATCTGCGTGCGTTTTTT.

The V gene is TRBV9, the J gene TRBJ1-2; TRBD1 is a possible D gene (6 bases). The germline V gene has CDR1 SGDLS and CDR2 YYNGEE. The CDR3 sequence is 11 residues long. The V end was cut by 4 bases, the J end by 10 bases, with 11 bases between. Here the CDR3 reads CASSSRGDYTF. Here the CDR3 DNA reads TGTGCCAGCAGCTCCAGGGGAGACTACACCTTC.